One sample yielded the 11 T cell receptor beta chains listed below, sequenced in a study of T cells in Graves' hyperthyroidism and ophthalmopathy. The source material, RNA transcripts, was used to amplify TCR beta CDR3 regions. A set of HTBI primers served as the primers for a first-round RT-PCR of the TCR CDR3. TCRdb ran MiXCR on the multiplex PCR reads and lists one entry per CDR3 protein. Of roughly 800,000 distinct CDR3 sequences listed, 35% to 40% are singletons. Sequencing input: blood. The receptors shown here come from a man in his late teens or twenties with Graves' hyperthyroidism.

The chain has TRBV29-1 and TRBJ2-2; D tentatively reads TRBD1 or TRBD2 (5 bases each). CDR3 size: 12 residues. Germline CDR1 SQVTM, CDR2 ANQGSEA. Trimming removed 8 bases from V and 6 bases from J, with 13 bases in between. Written as DNA, the CDR3 is TGCAGCTCCCCCCGAGGGGCCGGGGAGCTGTTTTTT. It codes for CSSPRGAGELFF.

The table lists this clonotype with many counts. The chain joins TRBV10-3 to TRBJ2-5; 7 nucleotides line up with TRBD1. After removal of 11 bases from V and 1 base from J, the junction contained 7 bases not matched to a gene. The CDR3 consists of 13 residues. Germline CDR1 and CDR2: ENHRY and SYGVKD. The CDR3 coding sequence is TGTGCCTCCGCGAGGGACAGCCAAGAGACCCAGTACTTC. This sequence encodes CASARDSQETQYF.

CDR3 nucleotides: TGTGCCAGCAGTGGAATAGCGGCCAGGGAGACCCAGTACTTC. Its translation: CASSGIAARETQYF. The chain carries TRBV6-6 and TRBJ2-5; perhaps TRBD2 as D (6 bases). Germline CDR1 MNHNY, CDR2 SVGAGI (reference sequence). Between the trimmed V and J ends, which lost 5 bases and 5 bases, there was a span of 15 bases. This CDR3 region has 14 residues.

Note on this clonotype: The junction departs from the called germline gene at one end, perhaps through a read error. The V and J genes are TRBV10-1 and TRBJ1-1; the D is unclear. The germline V gene encodes CDR1 WNHNN and CDR2 SYGVQD (reference sequence). CDR3 length: 13 amino acids. The CDR3 loop is CASSEGENTEALF. The CDR3 coding sequence is TGCGCCAGCAGTGAGGGAGAGAACACTGAAGCTTTGTTT.

This clonotype was detected only a few times. The chain combines TRBV2 with TRBJ2-7; D remains unclear. Germline V gene sequence: CDR1 SNHLY, CDR2 FYNNEI. Trimming pared 2 bases from V and 2 bases from J, leaving 16 bases between. The CDR3 is made up of 16 amino acids. In DNA, the CDR3 is TGTGCCAGCAGTGAATGGGCTAGACTTACCACCTACGAGCAGTACTTC. This sequence encodes CASSEWARLTTYEQYF.

The chain combines TRBV9 with TRBJ1-1, with 7 bases matching TRBD1. Germline values: CDR1 SGDLS, CDR2 YYNGEE. CDR3 length equals 14 residues. V was pared by 4 bases and J by 7 bases, with 10 bases of the junction left unmatched. This chain's CDR3 is CASSPSGGDFEAFF. The CDR3 DNA sequence: TGTGCCAGCAGCCCATCAGGGGGGGACTTTGAAGCTTTCTTT.

This clonotype was seen only a few times. This chain links TRBV19 with TRBJ1-5, with unresolved D. Deletions cut 2 bases from V and 0 bases from J, with 8 bases between. CDR3 length: 15 residues. Germline lookup yields CDR1 LNHDA and CDR2 SQIVND (reference sequence). CDR3 sequence: CASSIYGRSNQPQHF. CDR3 nucleotides: TGTGCCAGTAGTATATATGGTCGTAGCAATCAGCCCCAGCATTTT.

The sample holds a few counts of this clonotype. CDR3 residues: CASRQAVTSGGAEQYF. CDR3 in DNA: TGCGCCAGCAGGCAGGCGGTGACTAGCGGGGGGGCCGAGCAGTACTTC. The chain has TRBV5-1 and TRBJ2-7, with TRBD2 matching 14 bases. Germline CDR1 and CDR2: SGHRS and YFSETQ. V was pared by 5 bases and J by 6 bases, with 10 bases of the junction left unmatched. The CDR3 is 16 amino acids. Filled out from reference TRBV5-1 and TRBJ2-7, the complete variable domain reads KAGVTQTPRYLIKTRGQQVTLSCSPISGHRSVSWYQQTPGQGLQFLFEYFSETQRNKGNFPGRFSGRQFSNSRSEMNVSTLELGDSALYLCASRQAVTSGGAEQYFGPGTRLTVT.

A remark on this clonotype: This may arise from a read error, as a much more abundant clone is one base away. This chain joins TRBV29-1 and TRBJ2-7; D not resolved. Per germline, CDR1 SQVTM and CDR2 ANQGSEA. The germline V and J ends were trimmed by 4 bases and 6 bases, with 10 bases remaining between them. The CDR3 length is 11 residues. CDR3 sequence (DNA): TGCAGCGTTGGAGATAACGGCGAGCAGTACTTC. The encoded protein is CSVGDNGEQYF.

V usage is TRBV2 and J usage is TRBJ2-2; 12 bases map to TRBD1. V shed 5 bases, J shed 6 bases, and the junction held 13 bases outside the gene matches. Per the germline V gene, CDR1 is SNHLY and CDR2 is FYNNEI. The CDR3 covers 18 residues. CDR3 sequence: CASSLLGQGAGHAGELFF. The CDR3 nucleotides are TGTGCCAGCAGTCTTCTGGGACAGGGGGCCGGACATGCCGGGGAGCTGTTTTTT. Combining the CDR3 with reference TRBV2 and TRBJ2-2 gives the whole variable domain EPEVTQTPSHQVTQMGQEVILRCVPISNHLYFYWYRQILGQKVEFLVSFYNNEISEKSEIFDDQFSVERPDGSNFTLKIRSTKLEDSAMYFCASSLLGQGAGHAGELFFGEGSRLTVL.

This chain joins TRBV20-1 and TRBJ2-7, with D possibly matching TRBD2 (5 bases). The CDR3 extends over 15 amino acids. V was trimmed by 7 bases and J by 0 bases, leaving 19 bases between them. Germline CDR1 reads DFQATT; CDR2 reads SNEGSKA (reference sequence). The CDR3, as DNA: TGCAGTGGTATAACATCGGACTCGGCCTCCTACGAGCAGTACTTC. It codes for CSGITSDSASYEQYF.